The 20 T cell receptor beta chains reported below all come from one sample, sequenced in a study of cytomegalovirus exposure and HLA in healthy donors. PCR amplification relied on 60 Vbeta primers (plus 13 Jbeta primers). This table comes from immunoSEQ multiplex PCR, and its TCRdb copy is limited to in-frame clones, with some not included. The repertoire consists of 90,000 to 130,000 clones, with about 70% occurring once and the leading ten covering approximately 0.9%. The sequencing sample was made of PBMCs. These receptors all stem from a woman in her twenties or thirties in good health and CMV-seronegative.

The chain recombines TRBV4-1 with TRBJ2-5, with 10 bases identical to TRBD1. Judging by the DNA end, TRBJ2-7 fits better; the J call may be wrong. This CDR3 has 14 residues. CDR1 is MGHRA and CDR2 is YSYEKL in the germline V gene. CDR3 sequence reads: CASSQGDRGYEQYF. DNA for the CDR3: TGCGCCAGCAGCCAAGGGGACAGGGGCTACGAGCAGTACTTC.

V gene TRBV29-1 combines with J gene TRBJ2-3, with 12 positions matching TRBD2. The trim removed 4 bases at V and 6 bases at J, leaving 17 bases unmatched. This CDR3 region has 18 residues. Germline CDR1 SQVTM, CDR2 ANQGSEA. CDR3 DNA: TGCAGCGTTGGGGGGATCATGACTAGCGGGAGTATAAGGGATACGCAGTATTTT. This encodes CSVGGIMTSGSIRDTQYF.

This clone was observed a few times. The chain joins TRBV18 to TRBJ2-5; D remains unclear. This CDR3 is 13 amino acids long. V lost 5 bases and J lost 2, with 9 bases in between. Per germline, CDR1 KGHSH and CDR2 LQKENI. CDR3 sequence (DNA): TGTGCCAGCTCAGCACTCCTTCAAGAGACCCAGTACTTC. This translates into CASSALLQETQYF.

The chain couples TRBV19 to TRBJ1-1; 9 positions match TRBD1. Per germline, CDR1 LNHDA and CDR2 SQIVND (reference sequence). The CDR3 has 14 residues. V shed 4 bases, J shed 5 bases, and the junction held 5 bases outside the gene matches. The CDR3 loop is CASSSGTGLTEAFF. CDR3 coding DNA: TGTGCCAGTAGTAGCGGGACAGGGTTAACTGAAGCTTTCTTT.

The V gene is TRBV7-2, the J gene TRBJ2-1; 8 bases are a match to TRBD2. CDR1 is SGHTA and CDR2 is FQGNSA in the germline V gene. The CDR3 has 15 residues. V lost 5 bases, J lost 7 bases, and 10 bases stayed unmatched. The CDR3 coding sequence is TGTGCCAGCAGCCTACGGCGGGAGGCGAAGAATGAGCAGTTCTTC. Encoded protein: CASSLRREAKNEQFF.

This sequence joins TRBV4-1 and TRBJ1-4; D not certain. Germline V gives CDR1 MGHRA, CDR2 YSYEKL. V lost 4 bases, J lost 4 bases, and 4 bases lay in between. CDR3 length: 12 amino acids. DNA for the CDR3: TGCGCCAGCAGCCTAAATAATGAAAAACTGTTTTTT. As protein: CASSLNNEKLFF.

The J gene is TRBJ2-7, the V gene TRBV18; D is possibly TRBD1 (6 bases). The CDR3 totals 19 residues. The germline CDR1 and CDR2 sequences are KGHSH and LQKENI. V lost 1 base and J lost 3, with 25 bases in between. CDR3 sequence reads: CASSPLADFRGSDVYEQYF. DNA of the CDR3: TGTGCCAGCTCACCACTCGCCGATTTTAGGGGGTCAGACGTCTACGAGCAGTACTTC.

The chain has TRBV19 and TRBJ1-1; 9 bases match TRBD1. The germline gives CDR1 LNHDA, CDR2 SQIVND (reference sequence). V was pared by 6 bases and J by 0 bases, with 5 bases of the junction left unmatched. This CDR3 has 15 residues. This CDR3 is CASSLGQGMNTEAFF. CDR3 nucleotide sequence: TGTGCCAGTAGCCTGGGACAGGGAATGAACACTGAAGCTTTCTTT. Using reference TRBV19 and TRBJ1-1 for the parts outside the CDR3, the full variable domain is DGGITQSPKYLFRKEGQNVTLSCEQNLNHDAMYWYRQDPGQGLRLIYYSQIVNDFQKGDIAEGYSVSREKKESFPLTVTSAQKNPTAFYLCASSLGQGMNTEAFFGQGTRLTVV.

The gene calls are TRBV7-9 and TRBJ2-3; 8 bases match TRBD2. This CDR3 has 14 amino acids. Germline values: CDR1 SEHNR, CDR2 FQNEAQ (reference sequence). Trimming at V came to 6 bases and at J to 5 bases, leaving 7 bases not matched to a gene. The CDR3 coding sequence is TGTGCCAGCAGATCGGGACTAGGGAAAGATACGCAGTATTTT. Translated, it gives CASRSGLGKDTQYF.

The chain uses TRBV29-1 and TRBJ2-5; D may be TRBD1 (6 bases). In germline, CDR1 is SQVTM, CDR2 ANQGSEA. Trimming cost V 6 bases and J 5 bases, with 19 bases left between them. CDR3 size: 14 residues. Here the CDR3 reads CSVETGSGWETQYF. The CDR3 bases are TGCAGCGTGGAAACAGGGTCAGGGTGGGAGACCCAGTACTTC.

The CDR3 sequence: CASSATGGRGSPLHF. In DNA form, the CDR3 reads TGTGCCAGCTCAGCGACAGGGGGCAGGGGATCACCCCTCCACTTT. This chain uses TRBV18 with TRBJ1-6; 10 bases are shared with TRBD1. Germline lookup yields CDR1 KGHSH and CDR2 LQKENI. With V trimmed by 5 bases and J by 10 bases, 8 bases remained unmatched. This CDR3 contains 15 residues.

The chain employs TRBV5-1 and TRBJ2-5; unclear D gene. Germline assignment: CDR1 SGHRS and CDR2 YFSETQ. Trimming cost V 1 base and J 2 bases, with 12 bases left between them. This CDR3 is built from 15 residues. As DNA, the CDR3 is TGCGCCAGCAGCTTGAATGGCCCCCAACAAGAGACCCAGTACTTC. This gives the protein CASSLNGPQQETQYF.

The genes are TRBV7-9 and TRBJ2-7, with 8 bases fitting TRBD2. Germline assignment: CDR1 SEHNR and CDR2 FQNEAQ (reference sequence). Trimming at V came to 5 bases and at J to 4 bases, leaving 7 bases not matched to a gene. The CDR3 has 14 residues. The CDR3 sequence: CASSPIEREYEQYF. CDR3 nucleotides: TGTGCCAGCAGCCCCATAGAGCGGGAGTACGAGCAGTACTTC.

The chain employs TRBV27 and TRBJ1-5, with D possibly being TRBD1 (5 bases). Germline V gene sequence: CDR1 MNHEY, CDR2 SMNVEV (reference sequence). This CDR3 spans 16 amino acids. The V and J ends lost 4 bases and 4 bases respectively, with 17 bases between them. CDR3 loop: CASSSFPRGENQPQHF. The CDR3 nucleotides are TGTGCCAGCAGTTCTTTCCCGCGGGGGGAAAATCAGCCCCAGCATTTT.

With respect to this clone: This sample includes further DNA sequences coding for the same CDR3. The chain links TRBV18 to TRBJ1-1; D is uncertain. V lost 6 bases to trimming and J lost 5 bases, with 10 bases between them. CDR1 and CDR2 from the germline V gene are KGHSH and LQKENI. The length of the CDR3 is 12 residues. The CDR3 loop reads CASSSGGTEAFF. CDR3 DNA sequence: TGTGCCAGCTCCTCGGGTGGAACTGAAGCTTTCTTT.

The chain uses TRBV30 and TRBJ1-4, with 7 bases matching TRBD1. The CDR3 length is 18 residues. With 3 bases clipped from V and 0 bases from J, the junction kept 13 bases outside the gene matches. Germline V gives CDR1 GTSNPN, CDR2 SVGIG (reference sequence). CDR3 sequence (DNA): TGTGCCTGGAGAACCTTGACAGGGAGAGGCGCAACTAATGAAAAACTGTTTTTT. Residues: CAWRTLTGRGATNEKLFF.

This clone was detected only once. This rearrangement joins TRBV30 to TRBJ2-3; TRBD1 might be the D (5 bases). Germline loops: CDR1 GTSNPN, CDR2 SVGIG (reference sequence). The V and J ends lost 0 bases and 1 base respectively, with 11 bases between them. The CDR3 runs 15 residues. The CDR3 DNA sequence: TGTGCCTGGAGTGTACAGGCGACCCGCACAGATACGCAGTATTTT. It yields the protein CAWSVQATRTDTQYF.

The count of this clone is one. The J gene is TRBJ1-5, the V gene TRBV5-1, with TRBD1 matching over 8 bases. The CDR3 consists of 15 residues. V was clipped by 4 bases and J by 1 base; unmatched bases: 4. Germline-derived CDR1 and CDR2 are SGHRS and YFSETQ. CDR3 nucleotides: TGCGCCAGCAGCCTACAGGGGGACAGCAATCAGCCCCAGCATTTT. It is translated as CASSLQGDSNQPQHF.

This clone occurred a few times. The chain joins TRBV7-6 to TRBJ2-1; D is perhaps TRBD2 (5 bases). The V end lost 5 bases, the J end lost 0 bases, and 5 bases lay between the germline ends. CDR1 is SGHVS, CDR2 FNYEAQ, per germline. The CDR3 extends over 13 amino acids. CDR3 DNA sequence: TGTGCCAGCAGCGGGAGCTCCTACAATGAGCAGTTCTTC. Amino acid sequence: CASSGSSYNEQFF.

The DNA of the CDR3 is TGTGCCAGCAGCTTCACAACGCGGACAGGGACTAATGAAAAACTGTTTTTT. Translated: CASSFTTRTGTNEKLFF. The V call is TRBV11-3, the J call TRBJ1-4; 8 nucleotides line up with TRBD1. V lost 3 bases, J lost 2 bases, and 8 bases stayed unmatched. The CDR3 loop spans 17 amino acids. Germline CDR1 and CDR2: SGHNT and YENEEA.